The clone carrying this T cell receptor beta chain was counted many times. Its antigen remains unknown. The sample originates from a study of CD8 T cells in ankylosing spondylitis. Study-wide results and caveats: Clones tied to disease were said to be significantly enriched in matched ankylosing spondylitis synovial fluid. Researchers report that disease-linked clones proved CD8+ and relatively rare in peripheral blood. A motif of several highly homologous TCR beta variants was seen as apparently characteristic of ankylosing spondylitis blood.

V lost 1 base and J lost 3; bases outside the gene matches: 4. The CDR3 extends over 14 amino acids. Per germline, CDR1 DFQATT and CDR2 SNEGSKA (reference sequence). Library preparation for TCR beta used quantitative 5'-RACE with molecular barcodes. MiXCR, applied by TCRdb to the 5' RACE reads, yields one record per CDR3 protein. This repertoire shows tens of thousands of distinct CDR3 sequences, more than 8.5% found once; its top ten account for 30%. The sample comprised blood, either unsorted or a sorted T cell fraction (not recorded which). The receptor's source is a male donor with ankylosing spondylitis. The genes are TRBV20-1 and TRBJ2-7; TRBD1 aligns across 9 bases. The CDR3, as DNA: TGCAGTGCTAGAGGGACAGGGGATTACTACGAGCAGTACTTC. Protein: CSARGTGDYYEQYF.